This TCR beta chain stems from a study of cytotoxic CD8 clonotypes in ibrutinib-treated CLL. Study-level findings and limits: Under treatment, the uncommon public clonotypes either contracted or remained stable. Clonality went up at ibrutinib response and then declined back toward baseline at progression.

Some clones are missing from TCRdb's copy, which holds only in-frame ones; the method was immunoSEQ multiplex PCR. This table has 100,000 or so clones, 58% appearing once. Turning to this clone: The antigen remains unidentified.

The trim removed 1 base at V and 4 bases at J, leaving 13 bases unmatched. Germline V gene lookup returns CDR1 LNHDA and CDR2 SQIVND (reference sequence). The CDR3 extends over 18 amino acids. The specimen comprised PBMCs, sampled after 24 months of ibrutinib treatment. The J gene is TRBJ2-3, the V gene TRBV19; 8 bases map to TRBD2. This receptor was identified in a human donor with chronic lymphocytic leukemia. Written as DNA, the CDR3 is TGTGCCAGTAGTATAGCGGGGGGGCTGACGAGTCGGGCAGATACGCAGTATTTT. Its protein is CASSIAGGLTSRADTQYF.